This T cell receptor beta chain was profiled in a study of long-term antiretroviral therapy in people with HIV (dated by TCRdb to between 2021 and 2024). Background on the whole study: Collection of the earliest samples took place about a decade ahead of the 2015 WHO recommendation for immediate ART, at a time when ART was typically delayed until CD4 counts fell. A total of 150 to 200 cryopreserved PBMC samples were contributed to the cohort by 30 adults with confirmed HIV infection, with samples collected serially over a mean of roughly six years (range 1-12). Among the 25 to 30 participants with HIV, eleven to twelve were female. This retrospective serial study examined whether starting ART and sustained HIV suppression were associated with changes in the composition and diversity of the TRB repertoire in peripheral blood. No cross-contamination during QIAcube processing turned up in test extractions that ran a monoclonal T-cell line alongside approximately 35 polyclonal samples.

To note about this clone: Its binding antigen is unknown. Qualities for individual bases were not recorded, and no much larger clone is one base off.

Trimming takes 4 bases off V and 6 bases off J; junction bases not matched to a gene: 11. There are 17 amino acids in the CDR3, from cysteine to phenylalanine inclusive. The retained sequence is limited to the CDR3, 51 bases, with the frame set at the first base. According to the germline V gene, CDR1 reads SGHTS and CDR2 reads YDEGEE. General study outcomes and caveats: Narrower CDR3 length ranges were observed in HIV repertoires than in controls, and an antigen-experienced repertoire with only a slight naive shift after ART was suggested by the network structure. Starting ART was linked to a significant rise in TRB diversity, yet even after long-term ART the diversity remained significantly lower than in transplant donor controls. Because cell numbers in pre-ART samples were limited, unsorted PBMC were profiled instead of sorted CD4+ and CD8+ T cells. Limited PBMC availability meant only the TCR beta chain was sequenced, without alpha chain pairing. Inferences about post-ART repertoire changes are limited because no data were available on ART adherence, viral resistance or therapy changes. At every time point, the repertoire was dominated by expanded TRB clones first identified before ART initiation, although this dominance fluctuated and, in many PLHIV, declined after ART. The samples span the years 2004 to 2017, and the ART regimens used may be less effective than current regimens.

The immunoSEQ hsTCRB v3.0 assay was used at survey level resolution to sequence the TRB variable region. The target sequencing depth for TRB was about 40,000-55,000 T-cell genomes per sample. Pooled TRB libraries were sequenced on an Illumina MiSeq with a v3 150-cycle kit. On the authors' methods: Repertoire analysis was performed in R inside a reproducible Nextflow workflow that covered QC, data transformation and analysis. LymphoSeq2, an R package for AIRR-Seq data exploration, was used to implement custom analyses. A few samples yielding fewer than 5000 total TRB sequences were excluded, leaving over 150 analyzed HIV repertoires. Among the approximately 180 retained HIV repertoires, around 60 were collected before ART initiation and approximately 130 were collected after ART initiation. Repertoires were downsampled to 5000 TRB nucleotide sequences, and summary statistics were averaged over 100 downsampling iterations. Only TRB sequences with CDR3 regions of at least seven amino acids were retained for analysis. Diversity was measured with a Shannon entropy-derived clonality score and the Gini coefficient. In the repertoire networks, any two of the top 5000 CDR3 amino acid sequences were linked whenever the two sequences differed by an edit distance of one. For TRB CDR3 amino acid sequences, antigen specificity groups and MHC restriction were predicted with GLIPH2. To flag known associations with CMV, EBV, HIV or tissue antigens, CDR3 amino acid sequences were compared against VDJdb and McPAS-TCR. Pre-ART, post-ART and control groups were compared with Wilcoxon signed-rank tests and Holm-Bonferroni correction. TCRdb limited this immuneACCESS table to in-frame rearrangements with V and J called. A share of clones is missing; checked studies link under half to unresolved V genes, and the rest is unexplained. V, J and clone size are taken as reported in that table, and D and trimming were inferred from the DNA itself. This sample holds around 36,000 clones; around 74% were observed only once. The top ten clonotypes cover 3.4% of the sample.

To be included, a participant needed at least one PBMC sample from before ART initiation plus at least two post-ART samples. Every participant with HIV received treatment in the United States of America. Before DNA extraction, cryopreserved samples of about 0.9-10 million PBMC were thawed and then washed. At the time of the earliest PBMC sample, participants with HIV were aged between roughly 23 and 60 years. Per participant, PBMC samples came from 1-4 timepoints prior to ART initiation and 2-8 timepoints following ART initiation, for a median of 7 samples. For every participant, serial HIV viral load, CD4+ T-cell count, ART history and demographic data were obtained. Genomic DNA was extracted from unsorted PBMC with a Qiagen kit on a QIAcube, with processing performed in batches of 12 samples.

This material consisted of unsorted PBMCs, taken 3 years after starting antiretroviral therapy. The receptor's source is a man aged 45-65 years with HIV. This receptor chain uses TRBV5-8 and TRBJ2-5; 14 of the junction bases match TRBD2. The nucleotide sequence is TGTGCCAGCAGCCGGACTAGCGGGAGGAGCGTCGGGCAGACCCAGTACTTC. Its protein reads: CASSRTSGRSVGQTQYF.